This T cell receptor beta chain was documented in a study of T cell clonality in common variable immunodeficiency. Equal genomic DNA amounts from CVID and control samples were sequenced. The table came from immunoSEQ multiplex PCR; TCRdb's copy has only in-frame clones and leaves some out. The sample gives about 21,000 clones, none seen only once, and the top ten clones hold 2.5% to 3%. Study outcomes and limitations: In common variable immunodeficiency, TCR beta chains reportedly carried fewer deletions and N-nucleotide insertions. Compared with healthy controls, CVID subjects showed increased TCRbeta clonality, mostly in about a third.

V shed 5 bases, J shed 7 bases, and the junction held 5 bases outside the gene matches. Germline V gene sequence: CDR1 SGHTA, CDR2 FQGTGA. The CDR3 length is 14 residues. A remark on this clone: Its antigen is still unknown. The DNA ends 3 residues before the CDR3 does, and the rest of the CDR3 is filled in from the germline J gene.

Patients and controls were mostly of Caucasian heritage. Sequencing was carried out using peripheral blood mononuclear cells. The chain combines TRBV7-3 with TRBJ1-6; 7 nucleotides match TRBD1. The TCR comes from a human donor with common variable immunodeficiency. CDR3 bases read: TGTGCCAGCAGCCAACAGGGGCGGAATTCACCC. Amino acids: CASSQQGRNSP. The whole CDR3 protein is CASSQQGRNSPLHF.